This TCR beta chain was captured in a study of cytomegalovirus exposure and HLA in healthy donors. The overall study: The roughly 120 validation repertoires, a later analysis reported, used the same platform as the roughly 650 repertoires from the first cohort.

Some clones are missing from TCRdb's copy, which holds only in-frame ones; the method was immunoSEQ multiplex PCR. The profile shows some 140,000 clones, 86% of them singletons. Germline-derived CDR1 and CDR2 are SGHDT and YYEEEE. The CDR3 is 14 amino acids. The V gene lost 4 bases and the J gene lost 7 bases, with 14 bases spanning the gap. The rearrangement joins TRBV5-6 to TRBJ1-4, with D uncertain. The sequencing sample was made of PBMCs. This sequence was found in a man younger than 35 in good health and CMV-seronegative. For the CDR3, the DNA is TGTGCCAGCAGCCCCGGGTGGGGAGCTGAAAAACTGTTTTTT. This codes for CASSPGWGAEKLFF.